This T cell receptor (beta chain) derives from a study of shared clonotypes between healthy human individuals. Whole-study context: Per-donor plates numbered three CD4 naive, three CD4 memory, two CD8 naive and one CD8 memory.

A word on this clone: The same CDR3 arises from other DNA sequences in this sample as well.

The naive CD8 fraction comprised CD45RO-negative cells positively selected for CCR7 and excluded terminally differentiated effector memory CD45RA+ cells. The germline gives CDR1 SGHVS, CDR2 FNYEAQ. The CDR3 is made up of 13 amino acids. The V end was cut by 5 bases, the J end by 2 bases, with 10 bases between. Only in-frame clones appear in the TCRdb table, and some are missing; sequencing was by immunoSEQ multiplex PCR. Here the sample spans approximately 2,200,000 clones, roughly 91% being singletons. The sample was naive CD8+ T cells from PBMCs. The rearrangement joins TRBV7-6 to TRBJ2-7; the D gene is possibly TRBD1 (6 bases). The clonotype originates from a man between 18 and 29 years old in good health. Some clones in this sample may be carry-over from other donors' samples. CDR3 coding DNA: TGTGCCAGCAGCCTGGACAGAACCTACGAGCAGTACTTC. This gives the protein CASSLDRTYEQYF.